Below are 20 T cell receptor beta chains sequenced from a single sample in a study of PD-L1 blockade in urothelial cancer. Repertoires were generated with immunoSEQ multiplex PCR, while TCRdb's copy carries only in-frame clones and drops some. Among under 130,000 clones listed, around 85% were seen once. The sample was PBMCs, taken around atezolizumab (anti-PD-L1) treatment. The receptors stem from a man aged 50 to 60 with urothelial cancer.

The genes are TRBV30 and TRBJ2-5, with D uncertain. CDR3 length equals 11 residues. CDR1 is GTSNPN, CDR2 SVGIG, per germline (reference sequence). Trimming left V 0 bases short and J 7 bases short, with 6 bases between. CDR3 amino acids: CAWSVKRTQYF. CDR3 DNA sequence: TGTGCCTGGAGTGTTAAGCGGACCCAGTACTTC.

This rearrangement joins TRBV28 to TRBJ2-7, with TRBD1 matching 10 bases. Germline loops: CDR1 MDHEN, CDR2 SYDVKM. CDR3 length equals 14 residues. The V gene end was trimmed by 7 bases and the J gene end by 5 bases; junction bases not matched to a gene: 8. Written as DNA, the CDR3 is TGTGCCAGCAATGCCCGGGACAGGGGCCACGAGCAGTACTTC. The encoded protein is CASNARDRGHEQYF.

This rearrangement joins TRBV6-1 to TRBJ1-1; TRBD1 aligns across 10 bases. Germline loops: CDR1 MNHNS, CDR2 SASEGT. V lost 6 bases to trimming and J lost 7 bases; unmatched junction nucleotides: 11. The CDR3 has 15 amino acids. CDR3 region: CASSPDRGRNVEAFF. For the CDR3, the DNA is TGTGCCAGCAGCCCCGACAGGGGGCGAAATGTTGAAGCTTTCTTT.

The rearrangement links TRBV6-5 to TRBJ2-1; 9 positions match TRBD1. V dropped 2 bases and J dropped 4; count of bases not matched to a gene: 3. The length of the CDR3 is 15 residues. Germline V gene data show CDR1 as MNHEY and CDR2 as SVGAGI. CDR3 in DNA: TGTGCCAGCAGTTACCGGGACAGGGTTTACAATGAGCAGTTCTTC. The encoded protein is CASSYRDRVYNEQFF.

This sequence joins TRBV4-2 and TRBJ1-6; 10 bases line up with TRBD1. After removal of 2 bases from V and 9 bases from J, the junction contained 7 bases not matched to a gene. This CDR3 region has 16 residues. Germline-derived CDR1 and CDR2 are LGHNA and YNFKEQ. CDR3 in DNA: TGTGCCAGCAGCCAAACATCGACAGGGGGCGGTTCACCCCTCCACTTT. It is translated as CASSQTSTGGGSPLHF.

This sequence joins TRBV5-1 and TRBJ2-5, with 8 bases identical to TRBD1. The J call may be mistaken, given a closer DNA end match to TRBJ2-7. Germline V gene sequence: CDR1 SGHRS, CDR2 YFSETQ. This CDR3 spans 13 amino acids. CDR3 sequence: CASSLARGHEQYF. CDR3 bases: TGCGCCAGCAGCTTGGCCAGGGGGCACGAGCAGTACTTC.

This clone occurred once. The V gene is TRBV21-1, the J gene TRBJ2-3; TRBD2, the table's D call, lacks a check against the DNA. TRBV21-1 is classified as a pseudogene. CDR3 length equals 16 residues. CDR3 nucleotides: TGTGCCAGCAGCGAAACTAGCGTTGTACGGACAGATACGCAGTATTTT. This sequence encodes CASSETSVVRTDTQYF.

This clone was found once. The CDR3 loop reads CSVGSYEQYF. CDR3 sequence (DNA): TGCAGCGTCGGCTCCTACGAGCAGTACTTC. This chain joins TRBV29-1 and TRBJ2-7; D uncertain. The germline V gene encodes CDR1 SQVTM and CDR2 ANQGSEA. The CDR3 consists of 10 residues. V shed 6 bases and J shed 0 bases, with 3 bases lying between them.

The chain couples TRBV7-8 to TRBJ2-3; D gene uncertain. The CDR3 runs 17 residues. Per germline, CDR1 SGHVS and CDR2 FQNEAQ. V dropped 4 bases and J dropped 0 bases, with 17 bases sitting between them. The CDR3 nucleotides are TGTGCCAGCAGCTACCCCCCGATGAGTACTAGCACAGATACGCAGTATTTT. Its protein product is CASSYPPMSTSTDTQYF.

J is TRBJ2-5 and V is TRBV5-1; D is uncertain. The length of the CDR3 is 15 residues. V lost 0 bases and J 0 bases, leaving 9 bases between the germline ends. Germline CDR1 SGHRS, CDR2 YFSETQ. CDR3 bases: TGCGCCAGCAGCTTGGTCGCAGATTACCAAGAGACCCAGTACTTC. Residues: CASSLVADYQETQYF.

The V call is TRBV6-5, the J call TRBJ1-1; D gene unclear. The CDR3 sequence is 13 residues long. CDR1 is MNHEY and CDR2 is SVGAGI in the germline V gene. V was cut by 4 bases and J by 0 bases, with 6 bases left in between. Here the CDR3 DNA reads TGTGCCAGCAGTTTAGAGATGAACACTGAAGCTTTCTTT. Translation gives CASSLEMNTEAFF.

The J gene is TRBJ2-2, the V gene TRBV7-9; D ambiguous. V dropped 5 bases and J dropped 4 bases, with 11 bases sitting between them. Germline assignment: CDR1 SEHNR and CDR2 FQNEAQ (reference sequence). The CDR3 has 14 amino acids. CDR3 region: CASSPVVFTGELFF. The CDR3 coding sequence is TGTGCCAGCAGCCCCGTAGTCTTCACCGGGGAGCTGTTTTTT. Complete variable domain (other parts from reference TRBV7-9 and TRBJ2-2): DTGVSQNPRHKITKRGQNVTFRCDPISEHNRLYWYRQTLGQGPEFLTYFQNEAQLEKSRLLSDRFSAERPKGSFSTLEIQRTEQGDSAMYLCASSPVVFTGELFFGEGSRLTVL.

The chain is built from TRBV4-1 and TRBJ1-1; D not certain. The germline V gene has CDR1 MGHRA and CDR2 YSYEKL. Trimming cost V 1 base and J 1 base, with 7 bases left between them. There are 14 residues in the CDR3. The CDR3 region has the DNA TGCGCCAGCAGCCAAGTTCGAGGGAACACTGAAGCTTTCTTT. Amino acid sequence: CASSQVRGNTEAFF.

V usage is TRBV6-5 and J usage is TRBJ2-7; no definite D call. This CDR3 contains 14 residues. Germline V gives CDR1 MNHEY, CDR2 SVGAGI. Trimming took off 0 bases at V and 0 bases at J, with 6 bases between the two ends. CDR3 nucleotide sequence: TGTGCCAGCAGTTACTCACCTACCTCCTACGAGCAGTACTTC. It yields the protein CASSYSPTSYEQYF.

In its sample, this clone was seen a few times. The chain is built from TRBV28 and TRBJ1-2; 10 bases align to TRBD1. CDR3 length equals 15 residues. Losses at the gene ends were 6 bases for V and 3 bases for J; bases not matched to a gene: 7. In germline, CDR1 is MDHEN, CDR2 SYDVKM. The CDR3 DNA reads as TGTGCCAGCAGCCCGGGACAGGGGTCCTACTATGGCTACACCTTC. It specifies CASSPGQGSYYGYTF.

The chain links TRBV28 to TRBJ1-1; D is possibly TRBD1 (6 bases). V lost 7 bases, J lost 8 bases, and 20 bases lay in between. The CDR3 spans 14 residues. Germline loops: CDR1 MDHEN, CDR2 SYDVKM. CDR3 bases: TGTGCCAGCACTCCCGGGGGGCAGGTCTCCGAAGCTTTCTTT. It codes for CASTPGGQVSEAFF.

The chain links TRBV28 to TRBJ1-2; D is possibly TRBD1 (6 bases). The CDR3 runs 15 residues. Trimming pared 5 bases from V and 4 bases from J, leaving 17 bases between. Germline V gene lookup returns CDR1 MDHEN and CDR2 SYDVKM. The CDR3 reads CASSPPGEWGYGYTF. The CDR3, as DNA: TGTGCCAGCAGTCCTCCAGGGGAGTGGGGCTATGGCTACACCTTC.

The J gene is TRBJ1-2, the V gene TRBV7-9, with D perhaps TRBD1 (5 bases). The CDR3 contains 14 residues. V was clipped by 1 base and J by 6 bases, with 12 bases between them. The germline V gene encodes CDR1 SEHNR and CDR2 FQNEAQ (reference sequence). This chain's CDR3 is CASSLEEGADGYTF. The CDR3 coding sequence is TGTGCCAGCAGCTTAGAGGAAGGGGCTGATGGCTACACCTTC.

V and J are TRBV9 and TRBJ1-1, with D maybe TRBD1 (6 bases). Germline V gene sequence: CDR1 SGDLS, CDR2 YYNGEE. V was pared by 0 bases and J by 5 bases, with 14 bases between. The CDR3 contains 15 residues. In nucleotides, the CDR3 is TGTGCCAGCAGCGTAGGGAACAGGGTAAGGACTGAAGCTTTCTTT. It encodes CASSVGNRVRTEAFF.

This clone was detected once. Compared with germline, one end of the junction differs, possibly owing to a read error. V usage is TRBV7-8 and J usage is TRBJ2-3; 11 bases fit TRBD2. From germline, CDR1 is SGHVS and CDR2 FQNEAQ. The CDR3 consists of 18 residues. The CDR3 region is CASTLAGGILEGTDTQYF. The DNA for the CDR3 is TGTGCCAGCACCTTAGCGGGAGGGATTTTAGAGGGCACAGATACGCAGTATTTT.